The 22 T cell receptor beta chains listed next were all sequenced from one sample in a study of T-cell memory formation after mild COVID-19. One entry per CDR3 protein, called by TCRdb with MiXCR from the 5' RACE reads. This sample has hundreds of thousands of distinct CDR3 sequences, with roughly 8.2% found just once. Sequencing used PBMCs or a T cell subset sorted from them (not recorded which). These receptors were collected from a man younger than 35 who had mild COVID-19 (a few samples of this study predate the infection). Cell type and time point are not known.

V gene TRBV6-5 combines with J gene TRBJ2-2, with 13 bases that match TRBD2. The CDR3 extends over 15 amino acids. Unmatched junction bases numbered 4, after V lost 6 bases and J lost 6 bases. Per the germline V gene, CDR1 is MNHEY and CDR2 is SVGAGI. CDR3 region: CASSPTSGGAGELFF. The CDR3 DNA reads TGTGCCAGCAGCCCCACTAGCGGGGGGGCCGGGGAGCTGTTTTTT.

The chain links TRBV7-2 to TRBJ1-4; 9 positions match TRBD1. Germline CDR1 and CDR2: SGHTA and FQGNSA. The CDR3 contains 15 residues. J lost 6 bases, V lost 2 bases, and 4 bases had no gene match. Here the CDR3 reads CASSLSGQGYEKLFF. The CDR3 DNA is TGTGCCAGCAGCTTATCTGGACAGGGGTATGAAAAACTGTTTTTT.

The chain carries TRBV9 and TRBJ1-6, with D possibly TRBD1 on 5 matching bases. The CDR3 consists of 14 residues. Trimming cost V 0 bases and J 10 bases, with 11 bases left between them. CDR1 SGDLS and CDR2 YYNGEE come from the germline V gene. The CDR3 bases are TGTGCCAGCAGCGTAGAGGACATCCCCTCACCCCTCCACTTT. Residues: CASSVEDIPSPLHF.

A note on this clonotype: This may arise from a read error, as a much more abundant clone is one base away. The gene calls are TRBV5-5 and TRBJ2-2, with D unclear. Trimming took 4 bases from V and 0 from J, leaving 16 bases between them. There are 17 residues in the CDR3. Per germline, CDR1 SGHKS and CDR2 YYEKEE (reference sequence). The CDR3 region is CASSRWSVQANTGELFF. The CDR3 DNA reads as TGTGCCAGCAGCCGGTGGTCAGTCCAGGCGAACACCGGGGAGCTGTTTTTT.

This clonotype was detected only a few times. The rearrangement uses TRBV27 and TRBJ2-7; D not certain. V was shortened by 4 bases and J by 0 bases, with 7 bases between the two germline ends. The CDR3 sequence is 13 residues long. Per germline, CDR1 MNHEY and CDR2 SMNVEV (reference sequence). The CDR3 DNA reads as TGTGCCAGCAGTTACCGGAGCTCCTACGAGCAGTACTTC. Protein sequence: CASSYRSSYEQYF.

This chain connects TRBV7-2 to TRBJ1-5; D is unresolved. The CDR3 contains 14 residues. Trimming took off 0 bases at V and 6 bases at J, with 9 bases between the two ends. Germline-derived CDR1 and CDR2 are SGHTA and FQGNSA. The CDR3 loop reads CASSLAYGVQPQHF. The CDR3 DNA sequence: TGTGCCAGCAGCTTAGCGTACGGGGTTCAGCCCCAGCATTTT.

In this sample, this clonotype turned up a few times. The chain carries TRBV20-1 and TRBJ1-2, with D uncertain. There are 11 residues in the CDR3. From germline, CDR1 is DFQATT and CDR2 SNEGSKA (reference sequence). CDR3 nucleotide sequence: TGCACAGGAGTTACTCACAATGGCTACACCTTC. This encodes CTGVTHNGYTF.

This clonotype was counted only a few times. This rearrangement joins TRBV5-1 to TRBJ1-1; 11 bases fit TRBD1. The CDR3 consists of 15 residues. The trim removed 2 bases at V and 4 bases at J, leaving 4 bases unmatched. The germline CDR1 and CDR2 sequences are SGHRS and YFSETQ. The CDR3 DNA reads as TGCGCCAGCAGCTTAGGGGACAGGGGGTCCACTGAAGCTTTCTTT. Translated, it gives CASSLGDRGSTEAFF.

The rearrangement joins TRBV12-3 or TRBV12-4 to TRBJ1-2, with D uncertain. Trimming removed 1 base from V and 8 bases from J, with 11 bases in between. The CDR3 covers 13 residues. CDR3 bases: TGTGCCAGCAGTTTAGAGTGGCAAGGGGGCTACACCTTC. Translation: CASSLEWQGGYTF.

There are a few counts of this clonotype. V gene TRBV20-1 combines with J gene TRBJ1-2; TRBD1 might be the D (5 bases). V was shortened by 6 bases and J by 3 bases, with 20 bases between the two germline ends. The CDR3 is 15 amino acids. Germline CDR1 reads DFQATT; CDR2 reads SNEGSKA (reference sequence). The CDR3 DNA reads TGCAGTGCCACAGCGTTGGGGGGTGGGTACTATGGCTACACCTTC. This codes for CSATALGGGYYGYTF.

The rearrangement links TRBV20-1 to TRBJ2-7; D possibly matches TRBD1 or TRBD2 (5 bases each). The CDR3 is made up of 13 amino acids. Trimming removed 7 bases from V and 4 bases from J, with 17 bases in between. Germline V gene lookup returns CDR1 DFQATT and CDR2 SNEGSKA (reference sequence). The DNA for the CDR3 is TGCAGTGGGAAACGGGACGGACCATACGAGCAGTACGTC. Amino acid sequence: CSGKRDGPYEQYV.

The chain employs TRBV5-4 and TRBJ2-7; the D gene is possibly TRBD2 (5 bases). This CDR3 comprises 13 residues. V was pared by 4 bases and J by 5 bases, with 13 bases between. Germline CDR1 and CDR2: SGHNT and YYREEE (reference sequence). This CDR3 reads CASSPRFGDEQYV. CDR3 sequence (DNA): TGTGCCAGCAGCCCGCGGTTCGGGGACGAGCAGTACGTC.

This clonotype turned up a few times. The genes are TRBV20-1 and TRBJ2-7; D perhaps matches TRBD1 (5 bases). Germline V gene sequence: CDR1 DFQATT, CDR2 SNEGSKA (reference sequence). The V end lost 1 base, the J end lost 9 bases, and 16 bases lay between the germline ends. The CDR3 covers 13 residues. The CDR3 DNA sequence: TGCAGTGCTAGAGGGCAGGGTTCGATGCTGCAGTACTTC. Residues: CSARGQGSMLQYF.

This clonotype has more than one count but fewer than ten. The V call is TRBV6-2 or TRBV6-3, the J call TRBJ2-6; D gene ambiguous. Trimming removed 3 bases at V and 2 bases at J, with 5 bases between. This CDR3 region has 14 residues. The germline V gene has CDR1 MNHEY and CDR2 SVGEGT. Here the CDR3 DNA reads TGTGCCAGCAGTTATTTCCCTGGGGCCAACGTCCTGACTTTC. It translates to CASSYFPGANVLTF.

The chain has TRBV24-1 and TRBJ2-1; D may be TRBD2 (7 bases). The V gene's germline CDR1 is KGHDR and CDR2 SFDVKD. The CDR3 is 16 amino acids. Trimming removed 9 bases from V and 3 bases from J, with 20 bases in between. CDR3 sequence: CATAPGGGANYNEQFF. The CDR3 coding sequence is TGTGCCACCGCTCCCGGTGGGGGGGCGAACTACAATGAGCAGTTCTTC.

In this sample, this clonotype turned up a few times. The J gene is TRBJ2-2, the V gene TRBV10-3, with TRBD1 identical over 8 bases. V lost 6 bases and J lost 5; bases outside the gene matches: 8. The CDR3 is 15 residues long. Germline CDR1 ENHRY, CDR2 SYGVKD. The CDR3 is CAIRMDRVGTGELFF. CDR3 nucleotide sequence: TGTGCCATCAGGATGGACAGGGTGGGGACCGGGGAGCTGTTTTTT.

Many counts were recorded for this clonotype. The rearrangement links TRBV9 to TRBJ2-1, with TRBD1 identical over 11 bases. The germline CDR1 and CDR2 sequences are SGDLS and YYNGEE. After removal of 2 bases from V and 4 bases from J, the junction contained 5 bases not matched to a gene. The CDR3 totals 16 residues. This CDR3 reads CASSVEGQGEYNEQFF. The CDR3, as DNA: TGTGCCAGCAGCGTCGAGGGACAGGGGGAATACAATGAGCAGTTCTTC.

This clonotype was seen a few times. Written as DNA, the CDR3 is TGTGCCAGCAGCCCCTTCGGGGCCACTGAAGCTTTCTTT. It encodes CASSPFGATEAFF. The chain carries TRBV4-2 and TRBJ1-1, with TRBD1 as a possible D gene (5 bases). Trimming stripped 4 bases from V and 4 bases from J, with 10 bases between. The germline V gene has CDR1 LGHNA and CDR2 YNFKEQ. This CDR3 region has 13 residues.

The sample holds a few counts of this clonotype. This chain connects TRBV20-1 to TRBJ2-5; no reliable D call. V gave up 0 bases and J gave up 4 bases, with 9 bases separating them. The CDR3 loop spans 13 amino acids. CDR1 and CDR2 from the germline V gene are DFQATT and SNEGSKA (reference sequence). As DNA, the CDR3 is TGCAGTGCTAGAGATCCGCAGGTAGAGACCCAGTACTTC. This sequence encodes CSARDPQVETQYF.

The chain's CDR3 is CASSFANEQYV. CDR3 bases: TGTGCCAGCAGTTTTGCCAACGAGCAGTACGTC. The chain couples TRBV28 to TRBJ2-7; D gene unclear. Deletions cut 3 bases from V and 5 bases from J, with 5 bases between. The germline V gene has CDR1 MDHEN and CDR2 SYDVKM. There are 11 residues in the CDR3.

This clonotype has ten or more counts. This sequence joins TRBV20-1 and TRBJ1-2; 10 bases align to TRBD1. Losses at the gene ends were 1 base for V and 2 bases for J; bases not matched to a gene: 1. The CDR3 has 14 amino acids. From germline, CDR1 is DFQATT and CDR2 SNEGSKA (reference sequence). The CDR3 DNA reads TGCAGTGCTAGAGGGGACAGGGGAAACTATGGCTACACCTTC. This translates into CSARGDRGNYGYTF.

CDR3 residues: CSARILAGGPTDTQYF. The CDR3, as DNA: TGCAGTGCTAGAATACTAGCGGGGGGGCCGACAGATACGCAGTATTTT. This rearrangement joins TRBV20-1 to TRBJ2-3; 13 bases fit TRBD2. Germline-derived CDR1 and CDR2 are DFQATT and SNEGSKA (reference sequence). CDR3 length equals 16 residues. V trimming: 2 bases; J trimming: 3 bases; junction bases outside the gene matches: 5.